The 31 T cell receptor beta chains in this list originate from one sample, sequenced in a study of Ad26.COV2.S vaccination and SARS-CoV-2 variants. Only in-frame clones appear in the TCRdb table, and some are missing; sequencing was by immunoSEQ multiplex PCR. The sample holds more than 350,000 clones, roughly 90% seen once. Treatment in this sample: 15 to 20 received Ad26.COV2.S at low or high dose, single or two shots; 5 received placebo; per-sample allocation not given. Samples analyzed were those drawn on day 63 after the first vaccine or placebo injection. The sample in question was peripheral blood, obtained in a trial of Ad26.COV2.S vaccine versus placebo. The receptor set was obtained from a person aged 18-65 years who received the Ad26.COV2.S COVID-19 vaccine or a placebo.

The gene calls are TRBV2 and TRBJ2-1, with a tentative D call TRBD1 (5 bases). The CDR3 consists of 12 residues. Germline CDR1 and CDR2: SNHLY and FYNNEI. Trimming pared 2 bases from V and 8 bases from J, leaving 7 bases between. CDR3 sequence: CASSERGDEQFF. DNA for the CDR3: TGTGCCAGCAGTGAAAGGGGCGATGAGCAGTTCTTC.

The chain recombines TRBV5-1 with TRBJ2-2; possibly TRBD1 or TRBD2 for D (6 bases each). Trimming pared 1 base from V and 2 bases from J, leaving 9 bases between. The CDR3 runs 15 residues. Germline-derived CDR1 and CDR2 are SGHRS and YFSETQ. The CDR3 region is CASSLRGRNTGELFF. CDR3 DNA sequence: TGCGCCAGCAGCTTGCGGGGGCGAAACACCGGGGAGCTGTTTTTT.

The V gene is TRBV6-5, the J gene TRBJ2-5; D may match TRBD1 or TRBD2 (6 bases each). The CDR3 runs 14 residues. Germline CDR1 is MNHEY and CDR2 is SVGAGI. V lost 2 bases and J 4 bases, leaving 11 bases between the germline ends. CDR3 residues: CASSYRGLGETQYF. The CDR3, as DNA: TGTGCCAGCAGTTACCGGGGGCTAGGAGAGACCCAGTACTTC.

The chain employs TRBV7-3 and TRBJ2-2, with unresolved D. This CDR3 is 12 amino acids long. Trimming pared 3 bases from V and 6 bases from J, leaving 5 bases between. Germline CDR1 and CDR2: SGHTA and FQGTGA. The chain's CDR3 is CASSFSAGELFF. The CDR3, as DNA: TGTGCCAGCAGCTTCAGCGCCGGGGAGCTGTTTTTT.

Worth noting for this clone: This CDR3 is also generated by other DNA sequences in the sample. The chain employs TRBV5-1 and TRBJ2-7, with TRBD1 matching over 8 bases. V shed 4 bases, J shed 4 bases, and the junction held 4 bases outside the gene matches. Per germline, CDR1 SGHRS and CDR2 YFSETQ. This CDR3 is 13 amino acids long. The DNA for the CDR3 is TGCGCCAGCAGCCTTTACAGGGGGTACGAGCAGTACTTC. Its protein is CASSLYRGYEQYF.

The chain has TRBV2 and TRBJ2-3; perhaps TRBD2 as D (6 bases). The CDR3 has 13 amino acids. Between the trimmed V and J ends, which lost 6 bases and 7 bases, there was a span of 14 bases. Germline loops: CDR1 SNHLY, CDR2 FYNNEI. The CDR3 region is CASRLEEGHTQYF. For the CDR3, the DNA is TGTGCCAGCAGACTGGAGGAGGGTCATACGCAGTATTTT.

CDR3 in amino acids: CATSRPPRYEQYF. In nucleotides, the CDR3 is TGTGCCACCAGCAGACCCCCCCGCTACGAGCAGTACTTC. The chain joins TRBV15 to TRBJ2-7; D is uncertain. The CDR3 loop spans 13 amino acids. V lost 2 bases, J lost 3 bases, and 8 bases lay in between. Germline CDR1 LNHNV, CDR2 YYDKDF (reference sequence).

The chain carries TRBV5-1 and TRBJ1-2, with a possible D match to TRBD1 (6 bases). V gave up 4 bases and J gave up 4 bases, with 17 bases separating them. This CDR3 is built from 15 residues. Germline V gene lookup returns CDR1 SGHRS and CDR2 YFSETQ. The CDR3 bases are TGCGCCAGCAGCCCGGGGCTCAGGGGAGGCTATGGCTACACCTTC. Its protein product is CASSPGLRGGYGYTF.

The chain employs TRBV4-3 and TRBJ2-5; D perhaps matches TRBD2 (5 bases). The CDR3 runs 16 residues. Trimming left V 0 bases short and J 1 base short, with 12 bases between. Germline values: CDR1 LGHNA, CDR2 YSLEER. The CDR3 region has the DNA TGCGCCAGCAGCCAAGACCTACTCAGCGGCCAAGAGACCCAGTACTTC. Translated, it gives CASSQDLLSGQETQYF.

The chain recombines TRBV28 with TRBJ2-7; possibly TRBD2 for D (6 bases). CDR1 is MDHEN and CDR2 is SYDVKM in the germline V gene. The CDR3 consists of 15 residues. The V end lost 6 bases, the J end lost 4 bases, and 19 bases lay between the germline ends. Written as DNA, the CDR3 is TGTGCCAGCAGCTCTGTTTGGGGCGGGACGTACGAGCAGTACTTC. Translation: CASSSVWGGTYEQYF. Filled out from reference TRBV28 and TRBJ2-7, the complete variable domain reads DVKVTQSSRYLVKRTGEKVFLECVQDMDHENMFWYRQDPGLGLRLIYFSYDVKMKEKGDIPEGYSVSREKKERFSLILESASTNQTSMYLCASSSVWGGTYEQYFGPGTRLTVT.

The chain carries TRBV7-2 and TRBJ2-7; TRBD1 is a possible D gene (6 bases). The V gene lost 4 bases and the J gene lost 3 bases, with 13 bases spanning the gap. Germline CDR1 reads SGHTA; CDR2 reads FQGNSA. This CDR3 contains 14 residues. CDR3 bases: TGTGCCAGCAGCTCCACCGGGACACACTACGAGCAGTACTTC. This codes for CASSSTGTHYEQYF.

In nucleotides, the CDR3 is TGTGCAAGTCGCAACATCGACAGGGGGCAAGTCTATGGCTACACCTTC. Translating gives CASRNIDRGQVYGYTF. This chain joins TRBV12-2 and TRBJ1-2; whether TRBD1, the table's D call, matches the DNA was not checked. TRBV12-2 is a pseudogene segment. The CDR3 totals 16 residues.

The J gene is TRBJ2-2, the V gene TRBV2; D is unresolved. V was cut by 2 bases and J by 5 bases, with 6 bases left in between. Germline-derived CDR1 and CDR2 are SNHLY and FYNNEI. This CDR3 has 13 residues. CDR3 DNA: TGTGCCAGCAGTGAACGTGGGACCGGGGAGCTGTTTTTT. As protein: CASSERGTGELFF.

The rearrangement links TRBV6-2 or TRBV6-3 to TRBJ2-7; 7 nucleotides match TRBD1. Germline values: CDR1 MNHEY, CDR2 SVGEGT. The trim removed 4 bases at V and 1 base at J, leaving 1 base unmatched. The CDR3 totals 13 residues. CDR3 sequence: CASSWGQSYEQYF. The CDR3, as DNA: TGTGCCAGCAGTTGGGGACAGTCCTACGAGCAGTACTTC.

CDR3 sequence reads: CASRGQGAYEQYF. The CDR3 DNA sequence: TGCGCCAGCAGGGGACAGGGAGCCTACGAGCAGTACTTC. This chain links TRBV10-2 with TRBJ2-7, with 9 nucleotides matching TRBD1. From germline, CDR1 is WSHSY and CDR2 SAAADI. Trimming removed 6 bases from V and 2 bases from J; junction bases left unmatched: 2. This CDR3 region has 13 residues.

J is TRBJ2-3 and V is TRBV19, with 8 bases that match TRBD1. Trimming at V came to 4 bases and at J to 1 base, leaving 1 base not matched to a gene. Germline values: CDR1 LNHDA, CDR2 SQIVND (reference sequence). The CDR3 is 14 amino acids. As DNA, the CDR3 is TGTGCCAGTAGTACCAGGGGGCGCACAGATACGCAGTATTTT. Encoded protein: CASSTRGRTDTQYF.

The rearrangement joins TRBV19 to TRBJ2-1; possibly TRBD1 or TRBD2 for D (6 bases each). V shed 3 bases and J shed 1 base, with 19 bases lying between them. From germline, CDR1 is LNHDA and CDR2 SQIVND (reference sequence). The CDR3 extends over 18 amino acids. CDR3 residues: CASSIPNGRGGSYNEQFF. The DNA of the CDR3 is TGTGCCAGTAGTATCCCGAACGGGAGAGGGGGTTCCTACAATGAGCAGTTCTTC.

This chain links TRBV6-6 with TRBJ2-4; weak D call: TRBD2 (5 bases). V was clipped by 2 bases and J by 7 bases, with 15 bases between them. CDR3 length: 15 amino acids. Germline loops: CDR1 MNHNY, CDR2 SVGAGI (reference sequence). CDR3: CASSYVAQRGNIQYF. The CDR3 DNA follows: TGTGCCAGCAGTTACGTTGCACAGCGAGGGAACATTCAGTACTTC.

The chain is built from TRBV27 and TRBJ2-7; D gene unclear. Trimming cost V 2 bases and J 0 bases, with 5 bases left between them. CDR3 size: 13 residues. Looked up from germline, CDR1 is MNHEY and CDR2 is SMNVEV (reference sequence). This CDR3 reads CASSLKVSYEQYF. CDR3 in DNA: TGTGCCAGCAGTTTAAAGGTCTCCTACGAGCAGTACTTC.

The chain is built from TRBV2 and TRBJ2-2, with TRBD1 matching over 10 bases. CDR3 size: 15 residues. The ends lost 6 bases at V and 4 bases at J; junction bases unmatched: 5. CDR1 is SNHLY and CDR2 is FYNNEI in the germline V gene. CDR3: CASRDRGQSTGELFF. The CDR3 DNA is TGTGCCAGCAGAGACAGGGGGCAGAGCACCGGGGAGCTGTTTTTT.

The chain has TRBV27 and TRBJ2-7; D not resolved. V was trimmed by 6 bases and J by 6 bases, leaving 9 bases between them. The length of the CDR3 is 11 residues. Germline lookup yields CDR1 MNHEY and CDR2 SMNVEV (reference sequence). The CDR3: CASRVRGEQYF. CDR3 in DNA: TGTGCCAGCAGGGTTCGCGGCGAGCAGTACTTC.

The DNA for the CDR3 is TGTGCCAGCAGCGAGGGGATTCCAGGGGCCAACTCTGGAAACACCATATATTTT. Residues: CASSEGIPGANSGNTIYF. The J gene is TRBJ1-3, the V gene TRBV13, with a tentative D call TRBD1 (6 bases). Germline V gene lookup returns CDR1 PRHDT and CDR2 FYEKMQ (reference sequence). With 5 bases removed from V and 0 bases from J, the gap between germline ends came to 20 bases. The CDR3 is 18 amino acids.

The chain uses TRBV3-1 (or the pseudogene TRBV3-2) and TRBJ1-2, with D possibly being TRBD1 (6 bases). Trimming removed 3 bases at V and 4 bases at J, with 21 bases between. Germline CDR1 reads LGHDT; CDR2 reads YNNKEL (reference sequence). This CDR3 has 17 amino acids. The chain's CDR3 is CASSQSGGDLHAYGYTF. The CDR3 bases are TGTGCCAGCAGCCAGTCGGGGGGCGACCTGCACGCCTATGGCTACACCTTC.

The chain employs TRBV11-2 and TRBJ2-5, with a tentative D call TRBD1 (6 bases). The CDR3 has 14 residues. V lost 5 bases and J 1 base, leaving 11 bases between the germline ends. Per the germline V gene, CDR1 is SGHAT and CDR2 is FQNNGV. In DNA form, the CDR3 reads TGTGCCAGCAGCGTAAGGACAGCCCAAGAGACCCAGTACTTC. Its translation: CASSVRTAQETQYF.

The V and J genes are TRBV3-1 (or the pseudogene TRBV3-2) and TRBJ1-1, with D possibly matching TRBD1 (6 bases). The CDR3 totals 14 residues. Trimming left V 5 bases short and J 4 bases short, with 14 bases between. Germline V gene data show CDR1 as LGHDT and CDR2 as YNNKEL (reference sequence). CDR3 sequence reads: CASSFSGAGTEAFF. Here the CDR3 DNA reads TGTGCCAGCAGCTTCTCAGGGGCTGGCACTGAAGCTTTCTTT.

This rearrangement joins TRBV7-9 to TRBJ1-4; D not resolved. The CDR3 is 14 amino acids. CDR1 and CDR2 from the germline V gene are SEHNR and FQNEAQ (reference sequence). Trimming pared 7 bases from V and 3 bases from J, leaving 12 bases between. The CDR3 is CASKMTESNEKLFF. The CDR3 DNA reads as TGTGCCAGCAAGATGACGGAGTCTAATGAAAAACTGTTTTTT.

The CDR3 DNA reads TGTGCCAGCAGCTCCGGGGACAGGGGTGGTGAAAAACTGTTTTTT. It yields the protein CASSSGDRGGEKLFF. The chain couples TRBV5-5 to TRBJ1-4, with 10 positions matching TRBD1. In germline, CDR1 is SGHKS, CDR2 YYEKEE (reference sequence). CDR3 length: 15 residues. Losses at the gene ends were 3 bases for V and 7 bases for J; bases not matched to a gene: 6. The full variable domain, in which reference TRBV5-5 and TRBJ1-4 provide the parts outside the CDR3, is DAGVTQSPTHLIKTRGQQVTLRCSPISGHKSVSWYQQVLGQGPQFIFQYYEKEERGRGNFPDRFSARQFPNYSSELNVNALLLGDSALYLCASSSGDRGGEKLFFGSGTQLSVL.

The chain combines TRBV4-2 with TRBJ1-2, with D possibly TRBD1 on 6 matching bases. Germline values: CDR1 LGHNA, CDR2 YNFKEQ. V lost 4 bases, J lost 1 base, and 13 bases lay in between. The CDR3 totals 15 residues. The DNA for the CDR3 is TGTGCCAGCAGCCTTAGGCCAGGGGATAACTATGGCTACACCTTC. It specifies CASSLRPGDNYGYTF.

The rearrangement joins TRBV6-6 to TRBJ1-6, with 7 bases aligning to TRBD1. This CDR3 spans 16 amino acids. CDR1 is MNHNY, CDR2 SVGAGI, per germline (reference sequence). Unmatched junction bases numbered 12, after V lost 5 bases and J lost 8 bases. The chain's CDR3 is CASSRAGTAVDSPLHF. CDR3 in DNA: TGTGCCAGCAGTCGAGCCGGGACAGCCGTAGATTCACCCCTCCACTTT.

CDR3 amino acids: CSVRGTSDYEQYF. CDR3 bases: TGCAGCGTTCGGGGGACTAGCGACTACGAGCAGTACTTC. The gene calls are TRBV29-1 and TRBJ2-7, with 10 bases that match TRBD2. The CDR3 has 13 amino acids. Germline V gives CDR1 SQVTM, CDR2 ANQGSEA. V lost 5 bases to trimming and J lost 3 bases; unmatched junction nucleotides: 4.

CDR3 region: CASKAVAGGPAYEQYF. DNA for the CDR3: TGTGCCAGTAAGGCGGTAGCGGGAGGGCCAGCTTACGAGCAGTACTTC. The gene calls are TRBV19 and TRBJ2-7, with TRBD2 matching 11 bases. The ends lost 7 bases at V and 4 bases at J; junction bases unmatched: 12. Germline V gene lookup returns CDR1 LNHDA and CDR2 SQIVND (reference sequence). This CDR3 has 16 amino acids.